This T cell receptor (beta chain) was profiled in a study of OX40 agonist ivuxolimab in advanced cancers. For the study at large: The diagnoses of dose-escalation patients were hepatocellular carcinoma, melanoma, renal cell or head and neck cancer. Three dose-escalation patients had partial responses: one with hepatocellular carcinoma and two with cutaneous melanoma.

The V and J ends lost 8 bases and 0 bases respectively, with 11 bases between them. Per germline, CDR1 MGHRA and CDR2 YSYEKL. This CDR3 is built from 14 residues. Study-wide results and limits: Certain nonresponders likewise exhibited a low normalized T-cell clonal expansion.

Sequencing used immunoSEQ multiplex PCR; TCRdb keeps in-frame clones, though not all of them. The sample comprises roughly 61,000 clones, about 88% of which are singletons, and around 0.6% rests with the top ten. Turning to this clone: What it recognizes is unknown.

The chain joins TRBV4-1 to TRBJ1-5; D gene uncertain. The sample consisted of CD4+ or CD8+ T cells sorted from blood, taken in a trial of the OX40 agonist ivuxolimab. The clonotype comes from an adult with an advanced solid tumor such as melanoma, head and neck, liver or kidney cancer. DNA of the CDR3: TGCGCCAGCGGAAGCAGTCTTAGCAATCAGCCCCAGCATTTT. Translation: CASGSSLSNQPQHF.